The present T cell receptor (beta chain) was sequenced within a study of T cell changes during pregnancy in multiple sclerosis. Here immunoSEQ multiplex PCR was the method, and the copy in TCRdb shows in-frame clones only, minus some. Altogether some 71,000 clones are present, approximately 91% being singletons, with the ten largest covering roughly 1.5%. The germline gives CDR1 LNHDA, CDR2 SQIVND (reference sequence). The length of the CDR3 is 18 residues. V gave up 0 bases and J gave up 5 bases, with 20 bases separating them. The receptor's source is a female donor with multiple sclerosis, enrolled in a pregnancy study. The chain links TRBV19 to TRBJ1-5; a possible D gene is TRBD1 (6 bases). The sample here was peripheral blood, taken in the third trimester of pregnancy. The CDR3 sequence is CASSIEPGAGRGYQPQHF. CDR3 in DNA: TGTGCCAGTAGTATAGAACCGGGGGCAGGGCGGGGGTATCAGCCCCAGCATTTT.